The 21 T cell receptor beta chains given below trace back to one sample, sequenced in a study of blood T cell repertoires in COVID-19. Sequencing used immunoSEQ multiplex PCR; TCRdb keeps in-frame clones, though not all of them. Of roughly 160,000 clones in the sample, approximately 88% were seen once. The sequencing input was PBMCs or T cells enriched from blood (not recorded which). The source of these receptors is a woman aged 60-75 years who had recovered from COVID-19.

This clone was seen a handful of times. The chain combines TRBV11-2 with TRBJ1-1, with 8 bases fitting TRBD1. This CDR3 has 14 amino acids. Germline CDR1 is SGHAT and CDR2 is FQNNGV. J gave up 5 bases and V 3 bases, and 5 bases lay outside the gene matches. The CDR3 region is CASSFRTGRTEAFF. The CDR3 coding sequence is TGTGCCAGCAGCTTTAGGACAGGGCGAACTGAAGCTTTCTTT. The full variable domain, rest sourced from reference TRBV11-2 and TRBJ1-1, is EAGVAQSPRYKIIEKRQSVAFWCNPISGHATLYWYQQILGQGPKLLIQFQNNGVVDDSQLPKDRFSAERLKGVDSTLKIQPAKLEDSAVYLCASSFRTGRTEAFFGQGTRLTVV.

Only one count was recorded for this clone. The chain links TRBV2 to TRBJ1-2, with D tentatively TRBD1 (5 bases). Germline lookup yields CDR1 SNHLY and CDR2 FYNNEI. The V end lost 1 base, the J end lost 0 bases, and 15 bases lay between the germline ends. The CDR3 has 17 amino acids. As DNA, the CDR3 is TGTGCCAGCAGTGAAGACAGGATTTCTTTAGCTAACTATGGCTACACCTTC. It specifies CASSEDRISLANYGYTF.

This clone was seen only a few times. This chain joins TRBV11-2 and TRBJ2-3; TRBD2 matches 12 bases. The CDR3 consists of 16 residues. The germline V gene encodes CDR1 SGHAT and CDR2 FQNNGV. The J segment lost 6 bases and the V segment lost 1 base, leaving 5 bases of the junction unmatched. CDR3 sequence: CASSLASGRASDTQYF. For the CDR3, the DNA is TGTGCCAGCAGCTTAGCTAGCGGGAGGGCCTCGGATACGCAGTATTTT.

The chain recombines TRBV27 with TRBJ2-3, with 10 bases identical to TRBD2. The germline CDR1 and CDR2 sequences are MNHEY and SMNVEV (reference sequence). The J segment lost 1 base and the V segment lost 6 bases, leaving 1 base of the junction unmatched. The CDR3 extends over 14 amino acids. As DNA, the CDR3 is TGTGCCAGCAGGCTAGCGGGAGGCACAGATACGCAGTATTTT. Translating it yields CASRLAGGTDTQYF.

This clone was counted a single time. The rearrangement joins TRBV27 to TRBJ1-2; 8 positions match TRBD1. The CDR3 consists of 12 residues. CDR1 MNHEY and CDR2 SMNVEV come from the germline V gene (reference sequence). Unmatched junction bases numbered 4, after V lost 8 bases and J lost 5 bases. The CDR3 sequence is CASSRQGYGYTF. CDR3 in DNA: TGTGCCAGCTCCCGACAGGGGTATGGCTACACCTTC.

V gene TRBV28 combines with J gene TRBJ2-7; 9 bases fit TRBD1. The germline V gene encodes CDR1 MDHEN and CDR2 SYDVKM. V lost 4 bases and J lost 3; bases outside the gene matches: 7. The CDR3 length is 15 residues. CDR3 sequence (DNA): TGTGCCAGCAGTTCTACCGGGACAGGGTACTACGAGCAGTACTTC. It encodes CASSSTGTGYYEQYF.

V and J are TRBV3-1 (or the pseudogene TRBV3-2) and TRBJ2-2; no reliable D call. Trimming cost V 0 bases and J 3 bases, with 14 bases left between them. The CDR3 has 17 residues. Germline CDR1 reads LGHDT; CDR2 reads YNNKEL (reference sequence). The CDR3 nucleotides are TGTGCCAGCAGCCAAGATGTAGAGGCAGCTTACACCGGGGAGCTGTTTTTT. Translation gives CASSQDVEAAYTGELFF.

The rearrangement links TRBV29-1 to TRBJ2-7; 7 bases match TRBD1. This CDR3 spans 14 amino acids. With V trimmed by 6 bases and J by 10 bases, 18 bases remained unmatched. Germline assignment: CDR1 SQVTM and CDR2 ANQGSEA. CDR3 nucleotide sequence: TGCAGCGTCGCACTTGACAGGGTTCCTACGAGACAGTACTTC. Protein product: CSVALDRVPTRQYF.

The chain combines TRBV5-1 with TRBJ2-1, with D possibly being TRBD2 (6 bases). The CDR3 totals 17 residues. V lost 4 bases, J lost 2 bases, and 19 bases lay in between. Germline CDR1 and CDR2: SGHRS and YFSETQ. This chain's CDR3 is CASSNRGSGGAYNEQFF. Here the CDR3 DNA reads TGCGCCAGCAGCAATCGGGGTAGCGGTGGGGCCTACAATGAGCAGTTCTTC.

The J gene is TRBJ2-1, the V gene TRBV2; unclear D gene. The germline gives CDR1 SNHLY, CDR2 FYNNEI. The CDR3 covers 13 residues. The V and J ends lost 4 bases and 5 bases respectively, with 9 bases between them. This CDR3 is CASSVYLNNEQFF. The CDR3 nucleotides read TGTGCCAGCAGTGTCTACCTCAACAATGAGCAGTTCTTC.

V and J are TRBV5-4 and TRBJ1-1, with 11 bases aligning to TRBD1. This CDR3 has 15 residues. The J segment lost 4 bases and the V segment lost 3 bases, leaving 5 bases of the junction unmatched. From germline, CDR1 is SGHNT and CDR2 YYREEE (reference sequence). CDR3 sequence (DNA): TGTGCCAGCAGCTCCCCGGGACAGGGGGGCACTGAAGCTTTCTTT. Amino acid sequence: CASSSPGQGGTEAFF.

The genes are TRBV14 and TRBJ2-7, with D perhaps matching TRBD1 (6 bases). V lost 1 base to trimming and J lost 3 bases, with 19 bases between them. The germline gives CDR1 SGHDN, CDR2 FVKESK. The CDR3 loop spans 17 amino acids. This CDR3 is CASSQGVWGPINYEQYF. CDR3 bases: TGTGCCAGCAGCCAAGGTGTTTGGGGGCCCATAAACTACGAGCAGTACTTC.

The rearrangement uses TRBV19 and TRBJ2-2, with 7 nucleotides matching TRBD2. The V gene's germline CDR1 is LNHDA and CDR2 SQIVND (reference sequence). There are 17 residues in the CDR3. The ends lost 3 bases at V and 3 bases at J; junction bases unmatched: 10. The CDR3 spells CASSIQRTRTDTGELFF. CDR3 in DNA: TGTGCCAGTAGTATCCAAAGGACTAGAACGGACACCGGGGAGCTGTTTTTT.

The chain employs TRBV6-6 and TRBJ2-1, with D maybe TRBD2 (6 bases). V lost 0 bases to trimming and J lost 9 bases, with 9 bases between them. CDR1 is MNHNY and CDR2 is SVGAGI in the germline V gene (reference sequence). The CDR3 covers 13 residues. CDR3: CASSYSSGSEQFF. The DNA for the CDR3 is TGTGCCAGCAGTTACTCTTCCGGGAGTGAGCAGTTCTTC.

As for this clone: The germline gene is not matched at one end of the junction; a read error may be the cause. J is TRBJ1-3 and V is TRBV6-1; no clear D. Germline V gives CDR1 MNHNS, CDR2 SASEGT. CDR3 length equals 14 residues. In DNA form, the CDR3 reads TGTGCCAGCAGAGAAGGTGCCGCGGGAGACACCATATATTTT. Its protein product is CASREGAAGDTIYF.

The CDR3 loop reads CASSLLPGLHTGELFF. The CDR3 nucleotides are TGTGCCAGCAGCTTGCTCCCGGGACTGCACACCGGGGAGCTGTTTTTT. The chain couples TRBV5-4 to TRBJ2-2; maybe TRBD2 (6 bases). CDR3 length: 16 amino acids. The V gene lost 1 base and the J gene lost 3 bases, with 13 bases spanning the gap. CDR1 and CDR2 from the germline V gene are SGHNT and YYREEE (reference sequence).

This rearrangement joins TRBV19 to TRBJ1-2; D not certain. Trimming removed 0 bases at V and 2 bases at J, with 10 bases between. Germline V gene lookup returns CDR1 LNHDA and CDR2 SQIVND (reference sequence). The CDR3 contains 15 residues. The CDR3 DNA reads TGTGCCAGTAGTATAGAAGCCGGGATGAACTATGGCTACACCTTC. The encoded protein is CASSIEAGMNYGYTF.

This chain joins TRBV20-1 and TRBJ2-7; weak D call: TRBD2 (5 bases). Germline assignment: CDR1 DFQATT and CDR2 SNEGSKA (reference sequence). Trimming took off 3 bases at V and 0 bases at J, with 12 bases between the two ends. This CDR3 spans 14 amino acids. In DNA, the CDR3 is TGCAGTGCTAGTGGAGCGGCCAGCTCCTACGAGCAGTACTTC. This translates into CSASGAASSYEQYF.

V gene TRBV9 combines with J gene TRBJ2-5; possible D gene TRBD2, 5 bases. Trimming cost V 4 bases and J 4 bases, with 17 bases left between them. Germline V lookup: CDR1 SGDLS, CDR2 YYNGEE. The CDR3 sequence is 15 residues long. For the CDR3, the DNA is TGTGCCAGCAGCCCCGACGCCGGGGTAGGAGAGACCCAGTACTTC. Translating gives CASSPDAGVGETQYF.

The V and J genes are TRBV28 and TRBJ1-3; D uncertain. The V end lost 8 bases, the J end lost 3 bases, and 17 bases lay between the germline ends. The CDR3 contains 15 residues. CDR1 is MDHEN, CDR2 SYDVKM, per germline. For the CDR3, the DNA is TGTGCCAGCGGGGATTGGCGGACTCGTGGAAACACCATATATTTT. Its protein is CASGDWRTRGNTIYF. The variable domain in full, completed from reference TRBV28 and TRBJ1-3, reads DVKVTQSSRYLVKRTGEKVFLECVQDMDHENMFWYRQDPGLGLRLIYFSYDVKMKEKGDIPEGYSVSREKKERFSLILESASTNQTSMYLCASGDWRTRGNTIYFGEGSWLTVV.

V usage is TRBV27 and J usage is TRBJ2-1; 11 bases are shared with TRBD1. The V segment lost 6 bases and the J segment 9 bases; nucleotides outside the gene matches: 7. The CDR3 is made up of 14 amino acids. Germline CDR1 is MNHEY and CDR2 is SMNVEV (reference sequence). For the CDR3, the DNA is TGTGCCAGCAGCCAGGACAGGGGGCTGAGTGAGCAGTTCTTC. This codes for CASSQDRGLSEQFF.